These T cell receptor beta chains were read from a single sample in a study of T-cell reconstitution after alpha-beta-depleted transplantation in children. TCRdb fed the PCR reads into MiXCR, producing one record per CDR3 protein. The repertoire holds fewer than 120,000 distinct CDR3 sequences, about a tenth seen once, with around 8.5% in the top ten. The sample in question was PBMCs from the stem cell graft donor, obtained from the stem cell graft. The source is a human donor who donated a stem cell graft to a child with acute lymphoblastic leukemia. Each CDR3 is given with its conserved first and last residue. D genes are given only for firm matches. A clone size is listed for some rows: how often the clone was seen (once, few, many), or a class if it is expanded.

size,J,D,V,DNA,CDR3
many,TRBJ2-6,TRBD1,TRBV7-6,TGTGCCAGCAGCTCCCGAGGGGGCAGGGTTGAGTCTGGGGCCAACGTCCTGACTTTC,CASSSRGGRVESGANVLTF
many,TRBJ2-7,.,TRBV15,TGTGCCACCAGCAGAGATGGGGCAGTTGTCGAGCAGTACTTC,CATSRDGAVVEQYF
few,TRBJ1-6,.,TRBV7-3,TGTGCCAGCAGCGACTTCAGGAATTCACCCCTCCACTTT,CASSDFRNSPLHF
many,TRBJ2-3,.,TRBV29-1,TGCAGCGTTGCTCACTCCGGCGCAAACACAGATACGCAGTATTTT,CSVAHSGANTDTQYF
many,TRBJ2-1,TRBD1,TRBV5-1,TGCGCCAGCAGCCCGCAGGGGGCTTCCTACAATGAGCAGTTCTTC,CASSPQGASYNEQFF
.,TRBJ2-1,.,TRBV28,TGTGCCAGCCCGGGGGTTCCCCCCTACAATGAGCAGTTCTTC,CASPGVPPYNEQFF
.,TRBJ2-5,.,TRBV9,TGTGCCAGCAGCCACGGGCGTCTCACTACGACTCGAGAGACCCAGTACTTC,CASSHGRLTTTRETQYF
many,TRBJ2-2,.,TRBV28,TGTGCCAGCAGCCCCCCCTACACCGGGGAGCTGTTTTTT,CASSPPYTGELFF
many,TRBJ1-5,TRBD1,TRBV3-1,TGTGCCAGCAGCCCCCAGGGGAGGGGGCGAGGTCAGCCCCAGCATTTT,CASSPQGRGRGQPQHF
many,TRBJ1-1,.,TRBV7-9,TGTGCCAGCAGCCCCGACGTTGCTGAAGCTTTCTTT,CASSPDVAEAFF
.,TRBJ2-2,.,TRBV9,TGTGCCAGCAGCGTAGGTCTGGCCGGGGAGCTGTTTTTT,CASSVGLAGELFF
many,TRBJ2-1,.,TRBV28,TGCGCCAGCAGCACATACAATGAGCAGTTCTTC,CASSTYNEQFF
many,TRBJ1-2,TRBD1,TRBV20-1,TGCAGTGCTAGAGAGGGACAGCCCTATGGCTACACCTTC,CSAREGQPYGYTF
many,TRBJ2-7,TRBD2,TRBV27,TGTGCCAGCAGTTTTTTGACTAGCGGGAGGGCCTCCCACGAGCAGTACTTC,CASSFLTSGRASHEQYF
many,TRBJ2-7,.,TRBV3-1,TGTGCCAGCAGCCAAGAACGGTACGAGCAGTACTTC,CASSQERYEQYF
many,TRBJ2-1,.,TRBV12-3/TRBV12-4,TGTGCCAGCAGCAGAAGGGGGTACAATGAGCAGTTCTTC,CASSRRGYNEQFF
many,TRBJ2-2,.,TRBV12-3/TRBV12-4,TGTGCCAGCAGTTTAGCTCGGGTTACCGGGGAGCTGTTTTTT,CASSLARVTGELFF